Listed below are T cell receptor beta chains from one sample, sequenced in a study of cytomegalovirus exposure and HLA in healthy donors. Assay: immunoSEQ multiplex PCR; the TCRdb copy retains only in-frame clones and omits some. Of about 200,000 clones detected, roughly 77% appear once; the ten largest clones hold around 0.38%. The sequenced sample was PBMCs. These receptors came from a male donor in good health and CMV-seropositive. Both conserved end residues are part of each CDR3. The D gene is left open where the match is weak. Some rows have no size entry. The others give once, few or many, or a class for an expanded clone.

J gene,V gene,clone size,D gene,CDR3 protein,CDR3 DNA
TRBJ2-1,TRBV6-5,-,TRBD2,CASSLSPRGGGEQFF,TGTGCCAGCAGTTTATCCCCCCGGGGGGGAGGTGAGCAGTTCTTC
TRBJ2-2,TRBV7-2,-,-,CASSLEGIAVNTGELFF,TGTGCCAGCAGCTTAGAGGGGATAGCGGTGAACACCGGGGAGCTGTTTTTT
TRBJ1-4,TRBV27,-,-,CASSPQGWEKLFF,TGTGCCAGCAGTCCACAGGGTTGGGAAAAACTGTTTTTT
TRBJ2-7,TRBV7-9,-,TRBD1,CASSFRQGPYEQYF,TGTGCCAGCAGCTTCCGACAGGGACCCTACGAGCAGTACTTC
TRBJ2-7,TRBV7-9,-,-,CASSSIYEQYF,TGTGCCAGCAGCTCCATCTACGAGCAGTACTTC
TRBJ2-2,TRBV2,-,TRBD2,CASLQTSGRTGELFF,TGTGCCAGCCTACAGACTAGCGGGAGAACCGGGGAGCTGTTTTTT
TRBJ2-1,TRBV12-5,-,TRBD2,CASGEKYAGTSRLEAGNEQFF,TGTGCTAGTGGTGAAAAATACGCCGGGACTAGCAGATTAGAGGCTGGCAATGAGCAGTTCTTC
TRBJ2-7,TRBV5-4,few,TRBD1,CASSLRDRSSYEQYF,TGTGCCAGCAGCCTCCGGGACAGGAGCTCCTACGAGCAGTACTTC
TRBJ2-1,TRBV30,-,-,CAWSVRYEQFF,TGTGCCTGGAGTGTACGGTATGAGCAGTTCTTC
TRBJ1-1,TRBV6-6,-,-,CASRRDSQNTEAFF,TGTGCCAGCAGGCGCGACAGCCAAAACACTGAAGCTTTCTTT
TRBJ1-6,TRBV11-1,few,TRBD1,CASSLARDRPNSPLHF,TGTGCCAGCAGCTTAGCGCGGGACAGACCTAATTCACCCCTCCACTTT
TRBJ1-1,TRBV4-3,-,-,CASSQDGAAYTEAFF,TGCGCCAGCAGCCAAGATGGGGCCGCTTACACTGAAGCTTTCTTT
TRBJ1-5,TRBV19,-,TRBD1,CASSTFATGAQPQHF,TGTGCCAGTAGCACGTTTGCCACAGGGGCACAGCCCCAGCATTTT
TRBJ2-7,TRBV7-2,-,TRBD2,CASSLVLAGGYEQYF,TGTGCCAGCAGCTTAGTACTAGCGGGGGGCTACGAGCAGTACTTC
TRBJ1-1,TRBV5-4,-,-,CASSLAGGRTEAFF,TGTGCCAGCAGCTTGGCGGGGGGGAGGACTGAAGCTTTCTTT
TRBJ1-3,TRBV11-2,-,-,CASSLEPGAGNTIYF,TGTGCCAGCAGCCTCGAACCAGGGGCTGGAAACACCATATATTTT
TRBJ2-3,TRBV27,-,TRBD2,CASSFVRAAGGGTDTQYF,TGTGCCAGCAGTTTCGTTCGGGCGGCGGGAGGAGGCACAGATACGCAGTATTTT
TRBJ2-1,TRBV19,-,-,CASSIDRTSLNEQFF,TGTGCCAGTAGTATAGATCGTACATCCCTCAATGAGCAGTTCTTC
TRBJ1-6,TRBV9,-,TRBD1,CASTPGTGANSPLYF,TGTGCCAGCACCCCCGGGACAGGAGCTAATTCACCCCTCTACTTT
TRBJ1-5,TRBV19,-,TRBD1,CASSVIPRTGGNQPQHF,TGTGCCAGTAGTGTCATTCCTCGGACAGGGGGCAATCAGCCCCAGCATTTT
TRBJ2-7,TRBV9,-,TRBD1,CASSLRDSSYEQYF,TGTGCCAGCAGCCTACGGGACAGCTCCTACGAGCAGTACTTC
TRBJ2-2,TRBV9,-,TRBD2,CASSVAGGLNTGELFF,TGTGCCAGCAGCGTAGCGGGAGGCCTCAACACCGGGGAGCTGTTTTTT
TRBJ1-2,TRBV7-9,-,-,CASSFQAGYYGYTF,TGTGCCAGCAGCTTCCAGGCGGGGTACTATGGCTACACCTTC
TRBJ1-2,TRBV7-2,-,-,CASSLAYNGYGYTF,TGTGCCAGCAGCTTAGCGTACAATGGCTATGGCTACACCTTC
TRBJ2-1,TRBV7-3,few,TRBD1,CASSSTGGNYNEQFF,TGTGCCAGCAGCTCGACAGGGGGCAACTACAATGAGCAGTTCTTC
TRBJ2-1,TRBV5-1,-,-,CASSLDPVTSLYNEQFF,TGCGCCAGCAGCTTGGACCCTGTGACTAGTCTGTACAATGAGCAGTTCTTC
TRBJ1-5,TRBV2,few,-,CASFLGTGLYQPQHF,TGTGCCAGCTTCCTGGGGACGGGACTATATCAGCCCCAGCATTTT
TRBJ2-5,TRBV7-7,-,-,CASSFGGRETQYF,TGTGCCAGCAGCTTCGGGGGGCGGGAGACCCAGTACTTC
TRBJ2-5,TRBV6-6,-,TRBD1,CASLPGQGLHETQYF,TGTGCCAGCCTTCCAGGACAGGGATTACACGAGACCCAGTACTTC